Sequencing of this TCR beta chain was carried out in a study of Ad26.COV2.S vaccination and SARS-CoV-2 variants. Across the whole study: Donor joined the COV1001 Ad26.COV2.S trial arm.

Treatment defined: about 20 received Ad26.COV2.S at low or high dose, single or two shots; five or six received placebo; per-sample allocation not given. Repertoires come from day 63 after the first vaccine or placebo injection. It was an adult aged 18-55 years in Boston who was the donor. Trimming took 5 bases from V and 3 from J, leaving 14 bases between them. The CDR3 contains 15 residues. Germline CDR1 is MDHEN and CDR2 is SYDVKM. With respect to this clone: Antigen unknown.

Study-level points and caveats: Overall T cell responses may have been underestimated by the analyses of TCR breadth and depth. It was found that vaccine and placebo recipients had similar non-spike TCR breadth.

Measured with immunoSEQ multiplex PCR; TCRdb has only the in-frame clones, and not every one. The sample consists of some 250,000 clones, around 87% of them appearing once. This sequence was found in a person between 18 and 60 years old who received the Ad26.COV2.S COVID-19 vaccine or a placebo. The J gene is TRBJ2-4, the V gene TRBV28, with D perhaps matching TRBD1 (5 bases). The sample in question was peripheral blood, obtained in a trial of Ad26.COV2.S vaccine versus placebo. CDR3 bases: TGTGCCAGCAGTCCCTGGGGCCTGGGCAAAAACATTCAGTACTTC. Encoded protein: CASSPWGLGKNIQYF. The entire variable domain, with the rest obtained from reference TRBV28 and TRBJ2-4, is as follows: DVKVTQSSRYLVKRTGEKVFLECVQDMDHENMFWYRQDPGLGLRLIYFSYDVKMKEKGDIPEGYSVSREKKERFSLILESASTNQTSMYLCASSPWGLGKNIQYFGAGTRLSVL.